This T cell receptor beta chain was retrieved from a study of beta chain features in type 1 diabetes. Broader study findings: Type 1 diabetes patients had TCRB CDR3s that were shorter (moderately but significantly so) in all four CD4+ subsets.

Germline V gives CDR1 SGDLS, CDR2 YYNGEE. This CDR3 is 15 amino acids long. Trimming took 2 bases from V and 4 from J, leaving 15 bases between them. The table lists this clone with a few counts. Its target is unknown. cDNA synthesis used the whole RNA isolate, giving expressed TCRB sequences. Method: immunoSEQ multiplex PCR; TCRdb's copy keeps in-frame clones and lacks some. Here the sample spans 640,000 or so clones, roughly 12% being singletons. The sequencing sample was made of naive CD4+ T cells from blood. The J gene is TRBJ2-5, the V gene TRBV9; D unresolved. This TCR was sampled from a man younger than 30 with type 1 diabetes. CDR3 nucleotide sequence: TGTGCCAGCAGCGTCTCTATAAGAGCAGGAGAGACCCAGTACTTC. Amino acids: CASSVSIRAGETQYF.